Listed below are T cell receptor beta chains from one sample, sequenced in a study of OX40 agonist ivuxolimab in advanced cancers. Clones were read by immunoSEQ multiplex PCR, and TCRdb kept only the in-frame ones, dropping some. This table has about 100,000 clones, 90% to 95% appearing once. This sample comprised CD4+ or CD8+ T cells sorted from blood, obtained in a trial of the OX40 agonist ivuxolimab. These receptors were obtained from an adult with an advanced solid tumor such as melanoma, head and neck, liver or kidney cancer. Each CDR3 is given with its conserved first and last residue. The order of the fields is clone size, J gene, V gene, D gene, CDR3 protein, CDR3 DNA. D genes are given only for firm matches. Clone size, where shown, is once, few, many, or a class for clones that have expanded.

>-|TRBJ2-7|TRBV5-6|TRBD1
CASSLVGRGLYEQYF
TGTGCCAGCAGCTTGGTTGGCAGGGGGTTATACGAGCAGTACTTC
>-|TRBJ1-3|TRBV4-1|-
CASSQDHAGPALGNTIYF
TGCGCCAGCAGCCAAGATCATGCAGGGCCCGCTCTAGGAAACACCATATATTTT
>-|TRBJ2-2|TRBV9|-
CASSVSPRKVNTGELFF
TGTGCCAGCAGCGTATCTCCCCGAAAAGTTAACACCGGGGAGCTGTTTTTT
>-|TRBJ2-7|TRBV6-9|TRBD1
CASSSQDRAGYEQYF
TGTGCCAGCAGTTCCCAGGACAGGGCGGGATACGAGCAGTACTTC
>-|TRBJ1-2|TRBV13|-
CASSIGTGYGYTF
TGTGCCAGCAGCATCGGGACGGGCTATGGCTACACCTTC
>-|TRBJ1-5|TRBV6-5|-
CASRAQGPGPQHF
TGTGCCAGCAGAGCTCAGGGACCAGGGCCCCAGCATTTT
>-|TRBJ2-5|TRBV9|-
CASSVAGRQETQYF
TGTGCCAGCAGCGTAGCGGGACGACAAGAGACCCAGTACTTC
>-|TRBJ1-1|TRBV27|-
CASSLRVGATEAFF
TGTGCCAGCAGTTTAAGGGTCGGGGCCACTGAAGCTTTCTTT
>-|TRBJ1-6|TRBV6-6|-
CASSYSETSPLHF
TGTGCCAGCAGTTACTCGGAGACTTCACCCCTCCACTTT
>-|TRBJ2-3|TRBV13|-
CASSLRRGSADTQYF
TGTGCCAGCAGCTTAAGGAGGGGGAGCGCAGATACGCAGTATTTT
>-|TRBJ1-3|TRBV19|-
CASSISWDSTGNTIYF
TGTGCCAGTAGTATAAGTTGGGACTCAACTGGAAACACCATATATTTT
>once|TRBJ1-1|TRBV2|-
CASSESSLRTEAFF
TGTGCCAGCAGTGAGAGCTCCTTACGGACTGAAGCTTTCTTT
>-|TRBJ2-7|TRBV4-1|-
CASSQHTGEVYEQYF
TGCGCCAGCAGCCAACATACCGGGGAGGTCTACGAGCAGTACTTC
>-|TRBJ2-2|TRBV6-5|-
CASSYMGGPTGELFF
TGTGCCAGCAGTTATATGGGGGGTCCGACCGGGGAGCTGTTTTTT
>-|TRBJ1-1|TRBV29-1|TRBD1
CSVDRGRRDTEAFF
TGCAGCGTCGACAGGGGGCGTCGGGACACTGAAGCTTTCTTT
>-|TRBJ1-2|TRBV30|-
CAWSLDSYGYTF
TGTGCCTGGAGTCTGGACAGCTATGGCTACACCTTC
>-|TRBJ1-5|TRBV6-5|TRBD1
CASSLQGSNQPQHF
TGTGCCAGCAGTCTACAGGGGAGCAATCAGCCCCAGCATTTT
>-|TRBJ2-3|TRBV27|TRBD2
CASSHRTSRGADTQYF
TGTGCCAGCAGTCATCGGACTAGCAGAGGGGCAGATACGCAGTATTTT
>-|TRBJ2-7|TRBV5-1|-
CASSAYYSGDTYEQYF
TGCGCCAGCAGCGCCTACTACAGCGGGGACACCTACGAGCAGTACTTC
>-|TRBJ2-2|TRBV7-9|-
CASSIRAGELFF
TGTGCCAGCAGCATAAGGGCCGGGGAGCTGTTTTTT
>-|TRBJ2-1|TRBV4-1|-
CASSQEERQFF
TGCGCCAGCAGCCAAGAGGAGAGGCAGTTCTTC
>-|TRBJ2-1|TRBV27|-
CASSLSAGRSYNEQFF
TGTGCCAGCAGTTTATCGGCTGGACGCTCCTACAATGAGCAGTTCTTC
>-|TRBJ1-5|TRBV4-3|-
CASSQGGNQPQHF
TGCGCCAGCAGCCAGGGGGGGAATCAGCCCCAGCATTTT
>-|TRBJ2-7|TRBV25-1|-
CASSFRDKTYEQYF
TGTGCCAGCAGTTTCCGGGACAAAACCTACGAGCAGTACTTC
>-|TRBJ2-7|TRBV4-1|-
CASSQDSASSYEQYF
TGCGCCAGCAGCCAAGATTCGGCAAGCTCCTACGAGCAGTACTTC
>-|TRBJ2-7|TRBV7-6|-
CASSLGRLFNYEQYF
TGTGCCAGCAGCTTAGGCAGGTTGTTTAACTACGAGCAGTACTTC
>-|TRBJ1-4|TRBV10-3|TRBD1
CAISADREAEKLFF
TGTGCCATCAGCGCAGACAGGGAAGCTGAAAAACTGTTTTTT
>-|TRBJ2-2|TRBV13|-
CASSLGTGELFF
TGTGCCAGCAGCTTAGGCACCGGGGAGCTGTTTTTT
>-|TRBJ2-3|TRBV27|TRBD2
CASSPRTSSIDTQYF
TGTGCCAGCAGTCCCAGGACTAGTAGTATAGATACGCAGTATTTT
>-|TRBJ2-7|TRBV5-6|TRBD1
CASSFNSRGPYEQYF
TGTGCCAGCAGCTTTAATTCCAGGGGGCCCTACGAGCAGTACTTC
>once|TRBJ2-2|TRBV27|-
CASSFTGTTGELFF
TGTGCCAGCAGTTTTACAGGGACCACCGGGGAGCTGTTTTTT
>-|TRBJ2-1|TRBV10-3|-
CAISAKVQFF
TGTGCCATCAGTGCTAAAGTCCAGTTCTTC